This is a list of T cell receptor beta chains from one sample in a study of blood T cell repertoires in COVID-19. Clones were sequenced by immunoSEQ multiplex PCR, and TCRdb holds only the in-frame ones, with some missing. The sample has under 200,000 clones; roughly 90% are singletons. Sequencing input: peripheral blood. The receptors were sampled from a man between 18 and 35 years old with active or convalescent COVID-19. Both conserved end residues are part of each CDR3. The D gene is left open where the match is weak. Clone size, where shown, is once, few, many, or a class for clones that have expanded.

j_gene,d_gene,abundance,v_gene,CDR3aa,CDR3nt
TRBJ1-6,NA,NA,TRBV6-5,CASRRGAHNSPLHF,TGTGCCAGCCGGCGGGGGGCCCATAATTCACCCCTCCACTTT
TRBJ2-1,TRBD1,once,TRBV27,CASRKTGGNNEQFF,TGTGCCAGCAGAAAGACAGGGGGCAACAATGAGCAGTTCTTC
TRBJ1-6,NA,once,TRBV6-6,CASSYSIRGSPLHF,TGTGCCAGCAGTTACTCGATTAGGGGGTCACCCCTCCACTTT
TRBJ2-2,NA,NA,TRBV10-3,CAISGGPPQELFF,TGTGCCATCAGCGGGGGGCCACCCCAGGAGCTGTTTTTT
TRBJ1-1,NA,NA,TRBV29-1,CSVQGIRTEAFF,TGCAGCGTCCAGGGTATCCGCACTGAAGCTTTCTTT
TRBJ2-7,TRBD1,NA,TRBV2,CASSEFRGQSSEQYF,TGTGCCAGCAGTGAATTTCGGGGACAGTCGAGCGAGCAGTACTTC
TRBJ1-1,TRBD1,NA,TRBV30,CAWSTGQGSTEAFF,TGTGCCTGGAGTACGGGACAGGGGAGCACTGAAGCTTTCTTT
TRBJ1-1,NA,NA,TRBV14,CASSQESLRAAFF,TGTGCCAGCAGCCAAGAATCGTTGCGGGCGGCTTTCTTT
TRBJ2-3,NA,NA,TRBV29-1,CSAAPVAGTDTQYF,TGCAGCGCTGCTCCGGTAGCGGGCACAGATACGCAGTATTTT
TRBJ1-1,NA,NA,TRBV12-3/TRBV12-4,CASTGGIGTEAFF,TGTGCCAGCACCGGGGGTATTGGTACTGAAGCTTTCTTT
TRBJ2-1,NA,NA,TRBV6-2/TRBV6-3,CASSYLGLGNEQFF,TGTGCCAGCAGTTACTTGGGACTGGGAAATGAGCAGTTCTTC
TRBJ1-2,NA,NA,TRBV30,CAWSGGTQIYGYTF,TGTGCCTGGAGCGGGGGAACCCAGATTTATGGCTACACCTTC
TRBJ2-2,TRBD1,NA,TRBV19,CASIARGRTGELFF,TGTGCCAGTATTGCAAGGGGGCGGACCGGGGAGCTGTTTTTT
TRBJ1-4,TRBD1,NA,TRBV9,CASSVGTGFGEKLFF,TGTGCCAGCAGCGTAGGGACAGGGTTCGGGGAAAAACTGTTTTTT
TRBJ2-1,TRBD2,NA,TRBV2,CASRPRTSGGGEQFF,TGTGCCAGCAGGCCTAGGACTAGCGGGGGGGGTGAGCAGTTCTTC
TRBJ1-6,TRBD1,NA,TRBV11-2,CASSLFGSGGNSPLHF,TGTGCCAGCAGCTTATTTGGTTCAGGGGGGAATTCACCCCTCCACTTT
TRBJ1-1,NA,few,TRBV29-1,CSLLRPPGAEAFF,TGCAGCCTCCTCCGGCCTCCCGGAGCTGAAGCTTTCTTT
TRBJ1-1,NA,NA,TRBV6-2/TRBV6-3,CASSYQAAMNTEAFF,TGTGCCAGCAGTTACCAGGCAGCCATGAACACTGAAGCTTTCTTT
TRBJ2-1,NA,NA,TRBV5-4,CASSQTLAVRDEQFF,TGTGCCAGCAGCCAAACACTAGCAGTTCGCGATGAGCAGTTCTTC
TRBJ2-7,TRBD1,NA,TRBV4-2,CASSQDGQGAYEQYF,TGTGCCAGCAGCCAAGATGGGCAGGGGGCCTACGAGCAGTACTTC
TRBJ1-3,NA,NA,TRBV30,CAFNGWRAGNTIYF,TGTGCCTTTAATGGTTGGAGGGCTGGAAACACCATATATTTT
TRBJ1-2,TRBD1,NA,TRBV18,CASSRDRFGYGYTF,TGTGCCAGCTCACGGGACAGGTTCGGCTATGGCTACACCTTC
TRBJ2-1,TRBD1,NA,TRBV2,CASSEDRWADEQFF,TGTGCCAGCAGTGAGGACAGGTGGGCCGATGAGCAGTTCTTC
TRBJ2-1,TRBD2,NA,TRBV18,CASSSAGGFVNEQFF,TGTGCCAGCTCTTCAGCGGGGGGGTTCGTAAATGAGCAGTTCTTC
TRBJ1-2,NA,NA,TRBV14,CASRLGQGPNYGYTF,TGTGCCAGCAGGCTAGGGCAGGGGCCTAACTATGGCTACACCTTC
TRBJ2-7,TRBD1,NA,TRBV5-1,CASSLQGAGDEQYF,TGCGCCAGCAGTCTACAGGGGGCAGGGGACGAGCAGTACTTC
TRBJ2-7,NA,NA,TRBV19,CASRRGMSSYEQYF,TGTGCCAGTAGAAGGGGCATGAGCTCCTACGAGCAGTACTTC
TRBJ2-3,TRBD2,once,TRBV6-2/TRBV6-3,CASSYSGAGGPPDTQYF,TGTGCCAGCAGTTACTCCGGGGCGGGAGGGCCCCCAGATACGCAGTATTTT
TRBJ2-1,TRBD2,NA,TRBV6-1,CASSDTLAGGVYEQFF,TGTGCCAGCAGTGACACACTAGCGGGAGGAGTATATGAGCAGTTCTTC
TRBJ1-1,NA,once,TRBV30,CAWSTRVPEAFF,TGTGCCTGGAGTACCAGGGTTCCTGAAGCTTTCTTT
TRBJ1-6,TRBD1,NA,TRBV7-2,CASSLEGTANSPLHF,TGTGCCAGCAGCTTAGAGGGGACAGCGAATTCACCCCTCCACTTT
TRBJ1-2,TRBD1,NA,TRBV5-1,CASSLRDSTYGYTF,TGCGCCAGCAGCTTGAGGGACAGCACCTATGGCTACACCTTC
TRBJ1-1,NA,NA,TRBV29-1,CSKYQRRLTEAFF,TGCAGCAAGTACCAACGGAGGCTCACTGAAGCTTTCTTT
TRBJ2-7,TRBD2,NA,TRBV7-9,CASSLGTGLAGAYEQYF,TGTGCCAGCAGCTTAGGTACCGGACTAGCGGGAGCCTACGAGCAGTACTTC
TRBJ1-2,NA,NA,TRBV7-3,CASSLYMLGNGYTF,TGTGCCAGCAGCTTGTATATGCTCGGGAACGGCTACACCTTC
TRBJ1-3,NA,NA,TRBV6-6,CASSYPYRAGNTIYF,TGTGCCAGCAGTTACCCATACAGGGCTGGAAACACCATATATTTT
TRBJ1-4,TRBD1,NA,TRBV2,CASSGVGTGQNEKLFF,TGTGCCAGCAGTGGGGTCGGGACAGGGCAGAATGAAAAACTGTTTTTT
TRBJ2-7,TRBD1,once,TRBV18,CASSPRRQGAAYEQYF,TGTGCCAGCTCACCAAGAAGGCAGGGGGCGGCCTACGAGCAGTACTTC
TRBJ2-3,TRBD2,NA,TRBV7-9,CASSSWTSGRAGADTQYF,TGTGCCAGCAGCTCGTGGACTAGCGGGAGGGCCGGAGCAGATACGCAGTATTTT
TRBJ2-2,NA,NA,TRBV7-9,CASSLNRELTGELFF,TGTGCCAGCAGCTTGAACAGGGAGTTAACCGGGGAGCTGTTTTTT
TRBJ1-2,NA,many,TRBV19,CASSNSNYGYTF,TGTGCCAGTAGTAACTCAAACTATGGCTACACCTTC
TRBJ1-6,TRBD1,NA,TRBV6-5,CASSYGGTGGSPLHF,TGTGCCAGCAGTTACGGAGGGACAGGAGGCTCACCCCTCCACTTT
TRBJ2-1,NA,NA,TRBV10-3,CAISESGEGYNEQFF,TGTGCCATCAGTGAGTCAGGGGAAGGCTACAATGAGCAGTTCTTC
TRBJ1-5,NA,NA,TRBV6-2/TRBV6-3,CASSYQWGDQPQHF,TGTGCCAGCAGTTATCAATGGGGGGATCAGCCCCAGCATTTT
TRBJ1-1,NA,few,TRBV19,CASSIRDTNTEAFF,TGTGCCAGTAGTATCCGGGACACAAACACTGAAGCTTTCTTT
TRBJ1-1,NA,NA,TRBV11-2,CASSLDRDTEAFF,TGTGCCAGCAGCTTAGACAGGGACACTGAAGCTTTCTTT
TRBJ2-2,NA,NA,TRBV7-2,CASSSRSIRITNTGELFF,TGTGCCAGCAGCTCTAGATCAATTCGGATTACGAACACCGGGGAGCTGTTTTTT
TRBJ2-1,NA,NA,TRBV11-2,CASSLDQGRYNEQFF,TGTGCCAGCAGCTTAGATCAGGGGCGCTACAATGAGCAGTTCTTC
TRBJ2-7,TRBD1,NA,TRBV9,CASSRPGQGYEQYF,TGTGCCAGCAGCAGACCGGGACAGGGCTACGAGCAGTACTTC
TRBJ1-5,TRBD1,few,TRBV7-2,CASSFTGASNQPQHF,TGTGCCAGCAGCTTTACAGGGGCGTCGAATCAGCCCCAGCATTTT
TRBJ1-1,NA,NA,TRBV11-2,CASSQLSLSEAFF,TGTGCCAGCAGCCAACTTTCCTTATCTGAAGCTTTCTTT
TRBJ1-2,NA,NA,TRBV5-6,CASSWTASNYGYTF,TGTGCCAGCAGCTGGACAGCCTCTAACTATGGCTACACCTTC
TRBJ2-2,NA,NA,TRBV5-1,CASSSGLTTGELFF,TGCGCCAGCAGTTCCGGACTAACGACCGGGGAGCTGTTTTTT
TRBJ1-5,NA,NA,TRBV19,CASSIGYSNNQPQHF,TGTGCCAGTAGTATAGGATACAGTAACAATCAGCCCCAGCATTTT
TRBJ1-3,TRBD1,few,TRBV11-2,CASSSIGGGWSGNTIYF,TGTGCCAGCAGCTCGATTGGAGGGGGCTGGTCTGGAAACACCATATATTTT